These 19 T cell receptor beta chains were sequenced from one sample in a study of early T cells in non-severe SARS-CoV-2 infection. Via MiXCR, TCRdb re-called the 5' RACE reads, giving one row per CDR3 protein. The sample has tens of thousands of distinct CDR3 sequences, 10% seen once. The input for sequencing was whole blood, taken at baseline. The origin of the receptors is an adult who was a healthcare worker with PCR-confirmed SARS-CoV-2 infection or an uninfected control (not recorded which).

The chain joins TRBV27 to TRBJ2-1; TRBD2 aligns across 11 bases. Germline V gene lookup returns CDR1 MNHEY and CDR2 SMNVEV (reference sequence). The trim removed 5 bases at V and 7 bases at J, leaving 4 bases unmatched. This CDR3 contains 14 residues. Written as DNA, the CDR3 is TGTGCCAGCAGTATGGGACTAGCGGCAAATGAGCAGTTCTTC. It specifies CASSMGLAANEQFF.

This clonotype came up many times. The J gene is TRBJ1-5, the V gene TRBV13; maybe TRBD1 (6 bases). Germline loops: CDR1 PRHDT, CDR2 FYEKMQ (reference sequence). The CDR3 sequence is 15 residues long. V was pared by 2 bases and J by 4 bases, with 12 bases between. Written as DNA, the CDR3 is TGTGCCAGCAGCTTAAGGGGGGAGATAAATCAGCCCCAGCATTTT. This encodes CASSLRGEINQPQHF.

On this clonotype: The junction differs from germline at one of its ends, possibly a read error. The CDR3 DNA sequence: TGCGCCAGCAGCCAAGCAGGCCTACCAAGCTTC. This sequence encodes CASSQAGLPSF. The V and J genes are TRBV7-9 and TRBJ1-2; D remains ambiguous. The V gene's germline CDR1 is SEHNR and CDR2 FQNEAQ (reference sequence). The CDR3 spans 11 residues.

The chain is built from TRBV11-2 and TRBJ2-3, with 7 bases lining up with TRBD2. The J segment lost 0 bases and the V segment lost 5 bases, leaving 8 bases of the junction unmatched. CDR1 and CDR2 from the germline V gene are SGHAT and FQNNGV. The CDR3 spans 16 residues. CDR3 coding DNA: TGTGCCAGCAGCGAGGAGGGACTACTTAGCACAGATACGCAGTATTTT. Protein: CASSEEGLLSTDTQYF.

This clonotype came up a few times. V usage is TRBV5-8 and J usage is TRBJ2-3; 14 bases line up with TRBD2. Losses at the gene ends were 4 bases for V and 3 bases for J; bases not matched to a gene: 4. Per germline, CDR1 SGHTS and CDR2 YDEGEE. The CDR3 has 16 amino acids. The CDR3 region is CASSPGLAGVTDTQYF. The CDR3 DNA is TGTGCCAGCAGCCCGGGACTAGCGGGGGTAACAGATACGCAGTATTTT.

In its sample, this clonotype was seen many times. The rearrangement uses TRBV29-1 and TRBJ2-2; tentatively, D is TRBD1 (7 bases). Per the germline V gene, CDR1 is SQVTM and CDR2 is ANQGSEA. CDR3 length: 13 amino acids. CDR3 residues: CSGGGLTTGELFF. CDR3 DNA sequence: TGCAGTGGAGGGGGCTTAACGACCGGGGAGCTGTTTTTT.

The table lists this clonotype with many counts. This chain joins TRBV20-1 and TRBJ1-1; 9 bases map to TRBD1. Trimming removed 3 bases from V and 1 base from J; junction bases left unmatched: 6. There are 15 residues in the CDR3. CDR1 and CDR2 (germline): DFQATT, SNEGSKA (reference sequence). The CDR3 nucleotides read TGCAGTGCTAGTAGCGCGGGACAGGGGAACACTGAAGCTTTCTTT. It yields the protein CSASSAGQGNTEAFF.

The sample holds a few counts of this clonotype. The V and J genes are TRBV20-1 and TRBJ1-6; a weak D match, TRBD1 (5 bases). Germline CDR1 is DFQATT and CDR2 is SNEGSKA (reference sequence). Trimming cost V 2 bases and J 7 bases, with 18 bases left between them. There are 16 residues in the CDR3. CDR3 residues: CSARPAPQGENSPLHF. In DNA, the CDR3 is TGCAGTGCTAGACCGGCCCCCCAGGGCGAGAATTCACCCCTCCACTTT.

This clonotype was seen many times. The chain combines TRBV24-1 with TRBJ1-5; D is possibly TRBD1 (6 bases). There are 18 residues in the CDR3. V shed 3 bases and J shed 0 bases, with 17 bases lying between them. Germline V lookup: CDR1 KGHDR, CDR2 SFDVKD. CDR3 DNA: TGTGCCACCAGTGATGCTTCCACCGGGACACCTAGCAATCAGCCCCAGCATTTT. This sequence encodes CATSDASTGTPSNQPQHF.

This clonotype was detected a few times. The chain links TRBV4-3 to TRBJ2-5, with D uncertain. CDR3 size: 14 residues. The V gene lost 0 bases and the J gene lost 2 bases, with 7 bases spanning the gap. Germline V CDR1 and CDR2: LGHNA, YSLEER. CDR3 nucleotide sequence: TGCGCCAGCAGCCAAGAAGGCGGACAAGAGACCCAGTACTTC. This gives the protein CASSQEGGQETQYF.

This clonotype showed up many times. This chain uses TRBV30 with TRBJ1-1, with no clear D. Germline V CDR1 and CDR2: GTSNPN, SVGIG (reference sequence). V lost 5 bases, J lost 5 bases, and 18 bases lay in between. The CDR3 consists of 14 residues. The CDR3 sequence: CAWAHSGKKTEAFF. Here the CDR3 DNA reads TGTGCCTGGGCTCATAGCGGCAAAAAAACTGAAGCTTTCTTT.

The chain recombines TRBV13 with TRBJ2-1; perhaps TRBD2 as D (6 bases). Germline V gene sequence: CDR1 PRHDT, CDR2 FYEKMQ (reference sequence). V lost 5 bases and J lost 0, with 17 bases in between. The CDR3 sequence is 17 residues long. The CDR3 here is CASSPDKAGSSYNEQFF. The CDR3 DNA reads TGTGCCAGCAGCCCAGACAAGGCGGGGAGCTCCTACAATGAGCAGTTCTTC.

This chain links TRBV27 with TRBJ2-2; TRBD1 matches 8 bases. CDR3 length: 16 amino acids. Germline-derived CDR1 and CDR2 are MNHEY and SMNVEV (reference sequence). V lost 2 bases and J lost 2; bases outside the gene matches: 4. The CDR3 DNA follows: TGTGCCAGCAGTTTACCAGGGGGCGACAACACCGGGGAGCTGTTTTTT. This sequence encodes CASSLPGGDNTGELFF.

In this sample, this clonotype turned up a few times. This chain joins TRBV29-1 and TRBJ2-7; the match to TRBD1 covers 9 bases. V trimming: 6 bases; J trimming: 4 bases; junction bases outside the gene matches: 7. Per the germline V gene, CDR1 is SQVTM and CDR2 is ANQGSEA. The CDR3 contains 13 residues. CDR3 nucleotides: TGCAGCGTGATTGACAGGGGGTTTTACGAGCAGTACTTC. Translating it yields CSVIDRGFYEQYF.

The chain is built from TRBV29-1 and TRBJ1-2; tentatively, D is TRBD1 (6 bases). Trimming left V 6 bases short and J 9 bases short, with 20 bases between. The CDR3 loop spans 13 amino acids. Germline lookup yields CDR1 SQVTM and CDR2 ANQGSEA. The DNA of the CDR3 is TGCAGCGTCACGGAGACAGGTGGTATGAGCTACACCTTC. It specifies CSVTETGGMSYTF.

V and J are TRBV30 and TRBJ1-3; D unresolved. Trimming cost V 4 bases and J 2 bases, with 9 bases left between them. Germline CDR1 and CDR2: GTSNPN and SVGIG (reference sequence). The CDR3 covers 13 residues. Here the CDR3 DNA reads TGTGCCTGGACAGCTTCTCCTGGAAACACCATATATTTT. Translating it yields CAWTASPGNTIYF. Drawing the rest from reference TRBV30 and TRBJ1-3, the complete variable domain is SQTIHQWPATLVQPVGSPLSLECTVEGTSNPNLYWYRQAAGRGLQLLFYSVGIGQISSEVPQNLSASRPQDRQFILSSKKLLLSDSGFYLCAWTASPGNTIYFGEGSWLTVV.

As DNA, the CDR3 is TGTGCCGGCGGACACGTTAACACCGGGGAGCTGTTTTTT. It yields the protein CAGGHVNTGELFF. The chain is built from TRBV7-6 and TRBJ2-2; a weak D match, TRBD1 (5 bases). The V gene lost 11 bases and the J gene lost 2 bases, with 12 bases spanning the gap. CDR1 is SGHVS and CDR2 is FNYEAQ in the germline V gene. The CDR3 extends over 13 amino acids.

This clonotype was counted a few times. This rearrangement joins TRBV2 to TRBJ2-7; the match to TRBD1 covers 7 bases. Germline V gives CDR1 SNHLY, CDR2 FYNNEI. There are 15 residues in the CDR3. The V and J ends lost 1 base and 1 base, in that order; junction bases with no gene match: 4. CDR3 residues: CASSEGYRGSYEQYF. Here the CDR3 DNA reads TGTGCCAGCAGTGAAGGGTACAGGGGATCCTACGAGCAGTACTTC. Full variable domain (outside the CDR3, taken from reference TRBV2 and TRBJ2-7): EPEVTQTPSHQVTQMGQEVILRCVPISNHLYFYWYRQILGQKVEFLVSFYNNEISEKSEIFDDQFSVERPDGSNFTLKIRSTKLEDSAMYFCASSEGYRGSYEQYFGPGTRLTVT.

This clonotype showed up just a few times. The CDR3 DNA follows: TGTGCCAGCAGCTTAGGGACAGGGGGCGGCATTCAGTACTTC. It is translated as CASSLGTGGGIQYF. V usage is TRBV7-2 and J usage is TRBJ2-4, with 11 bases lining up with TRBD1. CDR1 and CDR2 (germline): SGHTA, FQGNSA. CDR3 length equals 14 residues. V was pared by 1 base and J by 9 bases, with 2 bases of the junction left unmatched.